Included here is one T cell receptor (beta chain) sequence, with context. This record belongs to a study of blood T cell repertoires in COVID-19. Background on the study: Researchers got acute and convalescent COVID-19 samples from the United States, Italy and Spain.

Germline CDR1 is SGHRS and CDR2 is YFSETQ. The CDR3 loop spans 14 amino acids. The J segment lost 3 bases and the V segment lost 4 bases, leaving 5 bases of the junction unmatched. Cohorts were based on clinical histories the participants reported. The table came from immunoSEQ multiplex PCR; TCRdb's copy has only in-frame clones and leaves some out. There are under 250,000 clones in the sample; approximately 85% occur only once, and approximately 9.1% lies in the top ten. The TCR sequence derives from a woman in her fifties or sixties with acute COVID-19. The source material was PBMCs or T cells enriched from blood (not recorded which). This sequence joins TRBV5-1 and TRBJ2-5, with 8 bases aligning to TRBD2. The CDR3 DNA follows: TGCGCCAGCAGCCCCGGGGGGGGTAAAGAGACCCAGTACTTC. It specifies CASSPGGGKETQYF.